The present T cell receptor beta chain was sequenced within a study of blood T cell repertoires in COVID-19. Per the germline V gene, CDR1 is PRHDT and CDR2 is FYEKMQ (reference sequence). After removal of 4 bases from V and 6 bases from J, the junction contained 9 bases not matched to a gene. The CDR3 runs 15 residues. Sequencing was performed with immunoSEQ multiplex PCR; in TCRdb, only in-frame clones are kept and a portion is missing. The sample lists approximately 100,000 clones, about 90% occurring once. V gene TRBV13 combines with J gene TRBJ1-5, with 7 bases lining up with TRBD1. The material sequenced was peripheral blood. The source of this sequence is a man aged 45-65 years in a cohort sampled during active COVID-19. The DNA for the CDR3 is TGTGCCAGCAGCTCACGCCGACAGGGAACTCAGCCCCAGCATTTT. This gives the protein CASSSRRQGTQPQHF.